This passage covers 30 T cell receptor beta chains from one sample sequenced in a study of T cell clones after liver transplantation. The data were produced by immunoSEQ multiplex PCR, yet TCRdb's version contains in-frame clones alone and is incomplete. The table lists 9,500 to 11,000 clones, 60% to 85% of them singletons, with over 20% in the top ten. This sample comprised CD4+ T cells from blood, obtained around 32 months after liver transplant. These receptors were collected from a human patient who received a liver transplant. Some T cells may originate from the graft donor.

The CDR3 protein is CASSIGVSLTQETQYF. The CDR3 DNA reads TGTGCCAGTAGTATAGGCGTCAGCCTAACCCAAGAGACCCAGTACTTC. The rearrangement links TRBV19 to TRBJ2-5; D gene unclear. V was pared by 1 base and J by 1 base, with 13 bases between. Germline-derived CDR1 and CDR2 are LNHDA and SQIVND (reference sequence). CDR3 length: 16 residues.

The rearrangement links TRBV28 to TRBJ1-4; D unresolved. The germline V gene encodes CDR1 MDHEN and CDR2 SYDVKM. V was shortened by 1 base and J by 4 bases, with 13 bases between the two germline ends. The CDR3 extends over 16 amino acids. The CDR3 region is CASSLSTGSVNEKLFF. CDR3 nucleotides: TGTGCCAGCAGTTTATCTACGGGGTCAGTTAATGAAAAACTGTTTTTT.

A remark on this clone: At one end, the junction sequence differs from germline, possibly due to a read error. The chain uses TRBV4-3 and TRBJ2-1, with 13 bases aligning to TRBD2. The CDR3 sequence is 15 residues long. CDR1 LGHNA and CDR2 YSLEER come from the germline V gene. In nucleotides, the CDR3 is TGCGTCAGCAGCGACGGGACTAGCGGGAAGGGTGAGCAGTTCTTC. Translating it yields CVSSDGTSGKGEQFF.

The rearrangement joins TRBV6-1 to TRBJ2-3; either TRBD1 or TRBD2 may fit D (5 bases each). The CDR3 is 15 amino acids. Germline CDR1 reads MNHNS; CDR2 reads SASEGT. With 2 bases removed from V and 6 bases from J, the gap between germline ends came to 15 bases. CDR3 protein: CASSEQAGSGDTQYF. CDR3 in DNA: TGTGCCAGCAGTGAACAGGCAGGGAGTGGCGATACGCAGTATTTT.

This clone was counted only a few times. The chain carries TRBV7-9 and TRBJ2-5; 7 nucleotides agree with TRBD2. V lost 5 bases to trimming and J lost 2 bases; unmatched junction nucleotides: 5. The CDR3 length is 14 residues. Germline lookup yields CDR1 SEHNR and CDR2 FQNEAQ (reference sequence). In nucleotides, the CDR3 is TGTGCCAGCAGCCGAGCGGGGCAGCAAGAGACCCAGTACTTC. The encoded protein is CASSRAGQQETQYF. The full variable domain, rest sourced from reference TRBV7-9 and TRBJ2-5, is DTGVSQNPRHKITKRGQNVTFRCDPISEHNRLYWYRQTLGQGPEFLTYFQNEAQLEKSRLLSDRFSAERPKGSFSTLEIQRTEQGDSAMYLCASSRAGQQETQYFGPGTRLLVL.

This clone has just a few counts. This sequence joins TRBV6-1 and TRBJ1-6; D call uncertain. The CDR3 consists of 14 residues. V was clipped by 2 bases and J by 14 bases, with 16 bases between them. The germline V gene encodes CDR1 MNHNS and CDR2 SASEGT. The CDR3 here is CASSEMDGLGSLHF. CDR3 coding DNA: TGTGCCAGCAGTGAAATGGACGGCTTAGGGTCCCTCCACTTT.

V gene TRBV28 combines with J gene TRBJ2-7; TRBD2 matches 9 bases. From germline, CDR1 is MDHEN and CDR2 SYDVKM. The length of the CDR3 is 14 residues. V was pared by 5 bases and J by 3 bases, with 5 bases of the junction left unmatched. The CDR3 spells CASSTRLAVYEQYF. The DNA for the CDR3 is TGTGCCAGCAGTACTAGACTAGCGGTCTACGAGCAGTACTTC. Filled out from reference TRBV28 and TRBJ2-7, the complete variable domain reads DVKVTQSSRYLVKRTGEKVFLECVQDMDHENMFWYRQDPGLGLRLIYFSYDVKMKEKGDIPEGYSVSREKKERFSLILESASTNQTSMYLCASSTRLAVYEQYFGPGTRLTVT.

The chain uses TRBV5-6 and TRBJ1-2; D gene unclear. This CDR3 comprises 16 residues. Trimming cost V 0 bases and J 2 bases, with 14 bases left between them. Germline V CDR1 and CDR2: SGHDT, YYEEEE. The DNA for the CDR3 is TGTGCCAGCAGCTTGGGATCTTTCTTGTTGAACTATGGCTACACCTTC. It codes for CASSLGSFLLNYGYTF.

This clone was counted between two and nine times. The rearrangement joins TRBV6-1 to TRBJ1-1; perhaps TRBD1 as D (5 bases). Looked up from germline, CDR1 is MNHNS and CDR2 is SASEGT. This CDR3 is 12 amino acids long. The germline V and J ends were trimmed by 8 bases and 3 bases, with 10 bases remaining between them. The CDR3 spells CASPGAYTEAFF. In nucleotides, the CDR3 is TGTGCCAGCCCTGGGGCATACACTGAAGCTTTCTTT.

The rearrangement uses TRBV15 and TRBJ2-7, with 8 bases fitting TRBD2. CDR3 length: 13 residues. CDR1 is LNHNV, CDR2 YYDKDF, per germline (reference sequence). After removal of 3 bases from V and 3 bases from J, the junction contained 1 base not matched to a gene. CDR3 loop: CATSSGTSYEQYF. For the CDR3, the DNA is TGTGCCACCAGCAGCGGGACTAGCTACGAGCAGTACTTC.

This rearrangement joins TRBV27 to TRBJ2-7, with 8 bases that match TRBD1. The junction had 7 bases not matched to a gene; V was cut back by 5 bases and J by 4 bases. CDR3 length: 14 amino acids. The germline CDR1 and CDR2 sequences are MNHEY and SMNVEV (reference sequence). CDR3 sequence (DNA): TGTGCCAGCAGTCCCCGGGACAGGAGATACGAGCAGTACGTC. Translated, it gives CASSPRDRRYEQYV.

In this sample, this clone turned up a few times. The chain links TRBV4-2 to TRBJ1-1; D possibly corresponds to TRBD1 (5 bases). Trimming took off 5 bases at V and 0 bases at J, with 7 bases between the two ends. There are 13 residues in the CDR3. Looked up from germline, CDR1 is LGHNA and CDR2 is YNFKEQ. CDR3 sequence reads: CASSWGMNTEAFF. CDR3 sequence (DNA): TGTGCCAGCAGCTGGGGCATGAACACTGAAGCTTTCTTT.

This clone turned up a few times. The chain is built from TRBV19 and TRBJ1-6; D gene uncertain. This CDR3 is built from 17 residues. V was clipped by 3 bases and J by 0 bases, with 12 bases between them. Germline V gives CDR1 LNHDA, CDR2 SQIVND (reference sequence). The CDR3 sequence: CASSIVGFHSYNSPLHF. The DNA for the CDR3 is TGTGCCAGTAGTATCGTGGGGTTTCACTCCTATAATTCACCCCTCCACTTT.

By its share, this clone is large. The chain is built from TRBV4-3 and TRBJ2-2, with 8 bases matching TRBD2. Trimming removed 4 bases from V and 3 bases from J; junction bases left unmatched: 1. The CDR3 has 14 amino acids. Germline V gene lookup returns CDR1 LGHNA and CDR2 YSLEER. The CDR3 protein is CASSPGLDTGELFF. CDR3 in DNA: TGCGCCAGCAGCCCGGGACTAGACACCGGGGAGCTGTTTTTT.

The chain uses TRBV25-1 and TRBJ2-1; 7 bases map to TRBD1. This CDR3 contains 15 residues. Germline V gives CDR1 MGHDK, CDR2 SYGVNS. V dropped 8 bases and J dropped 5; count of bases not matched to a gene: 12. The CDR3 sequence: CASHPTGVWDNEQFF. In nucleotides, the CDR3 is TGTGCCAGCCATCCAACAGGGGTTTGGGACAATGAGCAGTTCTTC.

This clone has more than one count but fewer than ten. This chain links TRBV11-2 with TRBJ2-5; TRBD1 aligns across 7 bases. Germline CDR1 reads SGHAT; CDR2 reads FQNNGV. The CDR3 has 16 amino acids. V lost 0 bases, J lost 2 bases, and 6 bases stayed unmatched. The CDR3 spells CASSLDRGTEQETQYF. As DNA, the CDR3 is TGTGCCAGCAGCTTAGATCGAGGGACAGAGCAAGAGACCCAGTACTTC.

This chain links TRBV2 with TRBJ2-1; no reliable D call. CDR1 is SNHLY, CDR2 FYNNEI, per germline. The CDR3 contains 10 residues. Trimming removed 5 bases from V and 9 bases from J, with 5 bases in between. In nucleotides, the CDR3 is TGTGCCAGCAGTAGGAGTGAGCAGTTCTTC. Its protein product is CASSRSEQFF.

The V call is TRBV14, the J call TRBJ2-1; D possibly corresponds to TRBD2 (5 bases). V was cut by 1 base and J by 5 bases, with 12 bases left in between. Germline CDR1 SGHDN, CDR2 FVKESK. The CDR3 contains 15 residues. The CDR3: CASSQGKRQNNEQFF. The CDR3 nucleotides read TGTGCCAGCAGCCAAGGGAAGCGGCAGAACAATGAGCAGTTCTTC.

The chain combines TRBV7-9 with TRBJ2-7; TRBD1 aligns across 11 bases. From germline, CDR1 is SEHNR and CDR2 FQNEAQ (reference sequence). The J segment lost 1 base and the V segment lost 5 bases, leaving 4 bases of the junction unmatched. The CDR3 runs to 15 residues. The CDR3 DNA reads as TGTGCCAGCAGCCAGGGGGACAGGGGGTCCTACGAGCAGTACGTC. Its protein is CASSQGDRGSYEQYV.

This sequence joins TRBV4-2 and TRBJ1-2; D is uncertain. With 8 bases removed from V and 0 bases from J, the gap between germline ends came to 16 bases. Germline CDR1 LGHNA, CDR2 YNFKEQ. This CDR3 spans 15 amino acids. The CDR3 nucleotides read TGTGCCAGCTCGGGTGGAGACATGACTAACTATGGCTACACCTTC. This translates into CASSGGDMTNYGYTF.

V is TRBV19 and J is TRBJ2-3; D is perhaps TRBD1 or TRBD2 (5 bases each). The V end was cut by 1 base, the J end by 0 bases, with 20 bases between. This CDR3 has 19 residues. CDR1 and CDR2 from the germline V gene are LNHDA and SQIVND (reference sequence). CDR3 nucleotide sequence: TGTGCCAGTAGTATAGCCCTCTTCAGGTGGGACCAGAGCACAGATACGCAGTATTTT. Translating it yields CASSIALFRWDQSTDTQYF. The whole variable domain, remainder taken from reference TRBV19 and TRBJ2-3, is DGGITQSPKYLFRKEGQNVTLSCEQNLNHDAMYWYRQDPGQGLRLIYYSQIVNDFQKGDIAEGYSVSREKKESFPLTVTSAQKNPTAFYLCASSIALFRWDQSTDTQYFGPGTRLTVL.

The chain uses TRBV7-8 and TRBJ1-1; a weak D match, TRBD1 (6 bases). The germline gives CDR1 SGHVS, CDR2 FQNEAQ. The CDR3 is 16 amino acids. Deletions cut 5 bases from V and 4 bases from J, with 20 bases between. The DNA for the CDR3 is TGTGCCAGCAGCCCAAGGGGGGCAGGGGAGGTCACTGAAGCTTTCTTT. Its protein product is CASSPRGAGEVTEAFF.

This clone was detected only a few times. The genes are TRBV27 and TRBJ2-6; D unresolved. The CDR3 has 17 residues. V shed 3 bases and J shed 2 bases, with 14 bases lying between them. The germline V gene has CDR1 MNHEY and CDR2 SMNVEV (reference sequence). As DNA, the CDR3 is TGTGCCAGCAGTTTCTACGATATTTTGGCTGGGGCCAACGTCCTGACTTTC. Protein sequence: CASSFYDILAGANVLTF.

The rearrangement joins TRBV11-2 to TRBJ1-2; D remains ambiguous. V was trimmed by 0 bases and J by 0 bases, leaving 8 bases between them. The CDR3 covers 15 residues. Per the germline V gene, CDR1 is SGHAT and CDR2 is FQNNGV. The CDR3 nucleotides are TGTGCCAGCAGCTTAGAAGGTATACCTAACTATGGCTACACCTTC. This gives the protein CASSLEGIPNYGYTF.

J is TRBJ1-6 and V is TRBV6-4; TRBD1 might be the D (5 bases). Trimming removed 6 bases from V and 6 bases from J, with 15 bases in between. The CDR3 has 15 residues. Germline V lookup: CDR1 MRHNA, CDR2 SNTAGT. The CDR3 coding sequence is TGTGCCAGCAGCCCCAGGGACGGAACTAATTCACCCCTCCACTTT. It encodes CASSPRDGTNSPLHF.

A word on this clone: Sequence at one end of the junction differs from germline and may be a read error. The V call is TRBV10-3, the J call TRBJ2-2; 7 bases fit TRBD2. This CDR3 spans 16 amino acids. Per germline, CDR1 ENHRY and CDR2 SYGVKD. The CDR3 here is CASSYSRGSVDGELFF. CDR3 DNA sequence: TGTGCCAGCAGTTACTCACGCGGGAGCGTCGACGGGGAGCTGTTTTTT.

This sequence joins TRBV6-1 and TRBJ2-7, with TRBD1 as a possible D gene (5 bases). Germline V gene sequence: CDR1 MNHNS, CDR2 SASEGT. Trimming took 4 bases from V and 2 from J, leaving 15 bases between them. The CDR3 sequence is 15 residues long. The CDR3 bases are TGTGCCAGCAGTGTAGTGTCAGGGTTCACCTACGAGCAGTACTTC. This codes for CASSVVSGFTYEQYF.

This chain links TRBV28 with TRBJ2-2; no definite D call. Germline loops: CDR1 MDHEN, CDR2 SYDVKM. Trimming took 7 bases from V and 4 from J, leaving 22 bases between them. The CDR3 consists of 17 residues. The CDR3 loop reads CASTPLPAGMTTGELFF. The CDR3 DNA reads as TGTGCCAGCACCCCCCTCCCGGCAGGCATGACCACCGGGGAGCTGTTTTTT. Together with reference TRBV28 and TRBJ2-2, the CDR3 gives the full variable domain: DVKVTQSSRYLVKRTGEKVFLECVQDMDHENMFWYRQDPGLGLRLIYFSYDVKMKEKGDIPEGYSVSREKKERFSLILESASTNQTSMYLCASTPLPAGMTTGELFFGEGSRLTVL.

V is TRBV4-3 and J is TRBJ2-7; 15 positions match TRBD2. Germline loops: CDR1 LGHNA, CDR2 YSLEER. The CDR3 contains 18 residues. V trimming: 2 bases; J trimming: 4 bases; junction bases outside the gene matches: 9. The CDR3 DNA reads TGCGCCAGCAGCCAACCGGGACTAGCGGGAGGAAGGGTATACGAGCAGTACGTC. Encoded protein: CASSQPGLAGGRVYEQYV.

The chain combines TRBV4-1 with TRBJ1-4; no reliable D call. V was trimmed by 1 base and J by 8 bases, leaving 14 bases between them. Germline loops: CDR1 MGHRA, CDR2 YSYEKL. The CDR3 totals 15 residues. The CDR3 loop reads CASSQGTVSYEKLFF. CDR3 nucleotide sequence: TGCGCCAGCAGCCAAGGGACTGTCAGTTACGAAAAACTGTTTTTT.